This TCR beta chain is drawn from a study of OX40 agonist ivuxolimab in advanced cancers. As for the study in general: Head and neck, renal cell, melanoma or hepatocellular carcinoma were the cancers that dose-escalation patients had. Participants could have had prior anti-PD-1, anti-PD-L1 or anti-CTLA-4 therapy, and around 40% had some. Study-level findings and limits: CD8+ T cells showed, on average, more clonal expansion than CD4+ cells.

CDR1 and CDR2 (germline): KGHSH, LQKENI. This CDR3 has 16 amino acids. Trimming stripped 2 bases from V and 6 bases from J, with 17 bases between. About this clone itself: What it binds is not known.

This table comes from immunoSEQ multiplex PCR, and its TCRdb copy is limited to in-frame clones, with some not included. The sample has 75,000 to 95,000 clones, about 90% seen once. The chain carries TRBV18 and TRBJ1-5; TRBD1 might be the D (6 bases). The sample here was CD4+ or CD8+ T cells sorted from blood, taken in a trial of the OX40 agonist ivuxolimab. This receptor was identified in an adult with an advanced solid tumor such as melanoma, head and neck, liver or kidney cancer. CDR3: CASSPVLRQVGQPQHF. The CDR3 DNA is TGTGCCAGCTCACCAGTTCTCAGACAGGTGGGTCAGCCCCAGCATTTT. The variable domain in full, with the rest retrieved from reference TRBV18 and TRBJ1-5, is NAGVMQNPRHLVRRRGQEARLRCSPMKGHSHVYWYRQLPEEGLKFMVYLQKENIIDESGMPKERFSAEFPKEGPSILRIQQVVRGDSAAYFCASSPVLRQVGQPQHFGDGTRLSIL.